These 9 T cell receptor beta chains were sequenced from one sample in a study of T cell changes during pregnancy in multiple sclerosis. Sequenced by immunoSEQ multiplex PCR; TCRdb stores in-frame clones only, minus some. Of tens of thousands of clones listed, approximately 94% are singletons. The sample consisted of peripheral blood, taken in the third trimester of pregnancy. The receptor set was obtained from a female donor with multiple sclerosis, enrolled in a pregnancy study.

This rearrangement joins TRBV21-1 to TRBJ1-5; TRBD1 is the table's D call and was not checked against the DNA. TRBV21-1 is a pseudogene segment. The CDR3 is made up of 19 amino acids. For the CDR3, the DNA is TGTGCCAACAAAGGAGACAGGCCCCTGGGGATTTATAGCAATCAGCCCCAGCATTTT. Translation gives CANKGDRPLGIYSNQPQHF.

The genes are TRBV23-1 and TRBJ1-4; D is unclear. TRBV23-1 is reported as an ORF; its role is uncertain. CDR3 length equals 14 residues. Trimming removed 2 bases at V and 1 base at J, with 5 bases between. CDR3 nucleotides: TGCGCCAGCAGTCAACGGGAAACTAATGAAAAACTGTTTTTT. Translated, it gives CASSQRETNEKLFF.

The chain carries TRBV19 and TRBJ1-2; D is unresolved. Germline CDR1 reads LNHDA; CDR2 reads SQIVND (reference sequence). The CDR3 contains 14 residues. The V and J ends lost 4 bases and 0 bases respectively, with 9 bases between them. DNA for the CDR3: TGTGCCAGTAGTACGGAGCCCTCTAACTATGGCTACACCTTC. Its protein product is CASSTEPSNYGYTF.

The V gene is TRBV9, the J gene TRBJ2-3; 10 positions agree with TRBD2. V lost 0 bases, J lost 6 bases, and 7 bases stayed unmatched. This CDR3 is 16 amino acids long. Germline CDR1 reads SGDLS; CDR2 reads YYNGEE. CDR3 amino acids: CASSVVTSGALDTQYF. The DNA of the CDR3 is TGTGCCAGCAGCGTAGTTACTAGCGGGGCTTTGGATACGCAGTATTTT.

DNA for the CDR3: TGTGCCACCAGCAGAGATTTCATCGCGAGCAATCAGCCCCAGCATTTT. This sequence encodes CATSRDFIASNQPQHF. J is TRBJ1-5 and V is TRBV15; D is ambiguous. The ends were cut back, 0 bases at V and 1 base at J, with 10 bases in the middle. From germline, CDR1 is LNHNV and CDR2 YYDKDF (reference sequence). The length of the CDR3 is 16 residues.

The J gene is TRBJ1-3, the V gene TRBV6-5; D is ambiguous. The CDR3 has 14 residues. Looked up from germline, CDR1 is MNHEY and CDR2 is SVGAGI. Between the trimmed V and J ends, which lost 5 bases and 3 bases, there was a span of 11 bases. The CDR3 spells CASSGSVGGNTIYF. CDR3 coding DNA: TGTGCCAGCAGTGGCTCAGTTGGTGGAAACACCATATATTTT.

The V and J genes are TRBV4-1 and TRBJ2-2, with TRBD2 matching 13 bases. The germline gives CDR1 MGHRA, CDR2 YSYEKL. CDR3 length equals 16 residues. Germline trimming cut 3 bases from V and 7 bases from J; bases unmatched to any gene: 5. The CDR3 spells CASSHLLAGGIGELFF. The CDR3 bases are TGCGCCAGCAGCCACCTACTAGCGGGGGGGATCGGGGAGCTGTTTTTT.

This chain connects TRBV7-2 to TRBJ2-3, with 9 bases matching TRBD2. The CDR3 length is 15 residues. From germline, CDR1 is SGHTA and CDR2 FQGNSA. V was clipped by 5 bases and J by 4 bases; unmatched bases: 7. The CDR3 region is CASSMRGGSPDTQYF. DNA of the CDR3: TGTGCCAGCAGCATGCGGGGGGGAAGTCCAGATACGCAGTATTTT.

The chain joins TRBV5-1 to TRBJ1-4; tentatively, D is TRBD1 (5 bases). The CDR3 length is 14 residues. Germline assignment: CDR1 SGHRS and CDR2 YFSETQ. The V gene lost 0 bases and the J gene lost 7 bases, with 10 bases spanning the gap. The CDR3 loop reads CASSLEGEAEKLFF. CDR3 DNA sequence: TGCGCCAGCAGCTTGGAAGGGGAAGCTGAAAAACTGTTTTTT. The full variable domain, rest sourced from reference TRBV5-1 and TRBJ1-4, is KAGVTQTPRYLIKTRGQQVTLSCSPISGHRSVSWYQQTPGQGLQFLFEYFSETQRNKGNFPGRFSGRQFSNSRSEMNVSTLELGDSALYLCASSLEGEAEKLFFGSGTQLSVL.